Shown below are 20 T cell receptor beta chains from a single sample sequenced in a study of T cells after yellow fever vaccination (dated by TCRdb to between 2017 and 2020). In the paper's terms, the treatment or condition label means: live attenuated yellow fever vaccine strain. The receptor library was made with 5' RACE. Instrument used: Illumina HiSeq 2500. TCRdb reworked the public reads: Q25 trimming with fastp, MiXCR clone assembly, productive beta chains retained. One record per CDR3 amino acid sequence lists the most common genes and DNA. A total of a few hundred thousand distinct CDR3 sequences appear in this sample, less than 20% of them only once. Together, the top ten hold approximately 15% of the sample. The specimen comprised PBMCs, sampled 5 days after the first yellow fever vaccination. Receptors were obtained from a man aged 18-30 years who received the YFV17D yellow fever vaccine.

J is TRBJ1-1 and V is TRBV25-1, with a possible D match to TRBD1 (5 bases). The CDR3 runs 12 residues. Trimming took 3 bases from V and 5 from J, leaving 7 bases between them. Germline V gene lookup returns CDR1 MGHDK and CDR2 SYGVNS. The CDR3 is CASSDRVTEAFF. The DNA for the CDR3 is TGTGCCAGCAGTGACAGGGTTACTGAAGCTTTCTTT.

This chain links TRBV3-1 with TRBJ2-7; a possible D gene is TRBD2 (5 bases). CDR3 length equals 14 residues. V shed 1 base and J shed 6 bases, with 13 bases lying between them. Looked up from germline, CDR1 is LGHDT and CDR2 is YNNKEL (reference sequence). CDR3 protein: CASSQVNSGSEQYF. DNA of the CDR3: TGTGCCAGCAGCCAAGTGAACTCGGGGTCCGAGCAGTACTTC.

This clonotype was seen a few times. This rearrangement joins TRBV18 to TRBJ2-1; 8 bases fit TRBD1. With V trimmed by 4 bases and J by 6 bases, 11 bases remained unmatched. The CDR3 runs to 16 residues. Germline V gene sequence: CDR1 KGHSH, CDR2 LQKENI. The CDR3 nucleotides are TGTGCCAGCTCACTTGGACAGGGTCTATCTGGCAATGAGCAGTTCTTC. This translates into CASSLGQGLSGNEQFF.

This clonotype showed up many times. This chain joins TRBV7-9 and TRBJ1-4; D gene ambiguous. There are 15 residues in the CDR3. Germline CDR1 SEHNR, CDR2 FQNEAQ (reference sequence). The V end was cut by 2 bases, the J end by 5 bases, with 12 bases between. As DNA, the CDR3 is TGTGCCAGCAGCTTATTAGCTGGGATCAATGAAAAACTGTTTTTT. Translation gives CASSLLAGINEKLFF.

There are a few counts of this clonotype. The germline gene is not matched at one end of the junction; a read error may be the cause. The chain is built from TRBV12-3 or TRBV12-4 and TRBJ1-2, with a weak D call TRBD1 (5 bases). This CDR3 is built from 16 residues. The CDR3 bases are TGTGCCAGCATCAGGGCAGGGTTACTAGCTAACTCTGGCTACACCTTC. Protein product: CASIRAGLLANSGYTF.

In its sample, this clonotype was seen a few times. The chain has TRBV6-2 or TRBV6-3 and TRBJ2-3; D gene uncertain. This CDR3 has 12 amino acids. Germline V lookup: CDR1 MNHEY, CDR2 SVGEGT. V lost 6 bases to trimming and J lost 6 bases, with 10 bases between them. As DNA, the CDR3 is TGTGCCAGCAGAACCGGAAGGGATACGCAGTATTTT. It codes for CASRTGRDTQYF.

There are many counts of this clonotype. The chain is built from TRBV7-9 and TRBJ2-1; D is unclear. V was trimmed by 6 bases and J by 7 bases, leaving 10 bases between them. CDR1 and CDR2 from the germline V gene are SEHNR and FQNEAQ (reference sequence). The length of the CDR3 is 12 residues. The CDR3 reads CASSQWVNEQFF. As DNA, the CDR3 is TGTGCCAGCAGTCAATGGGTGAATGAGCAGTTCTTC. Together with reference TRBV7-9 and TRBJ2-1, the CDR3 gives the full variable domain: DTGVSQNPRHKITKRGQNVTFRCDPISEHNRLYWYRQTLGQGPEFLTYFQNEAQLEKSRLLSDRFSAERPKGSFSTLEIQRTEQGDSAMYLCASSQWVNEQFFGPGTRLTVL.

J is TRBJ1-5 and V is TRBV27; TRBD1 aligns across 8 bases. Germline V gene data show CDR1 as MNHEY and CDR2 as SMNVEV (reference sequence). Germline trimming cut 6 bases from V and 0 bases from J; bases unmatched to any gene: 7. There are 16 residues in the CDR3. In nucleotides, the CDR3 is TGTGCCAGCAGGGACAGGGCAATTTATAGCAATCAGCCCCAGCATTTT. Encoded protein: CASRDRAIYSNQPQHF.

The chain couples TRBV12-3 or TRBV12-4 to TRBJ2-5; a possible D gene is TRBD2 (6 bases). CDR3 size: 14 residues. Trimming pared 3 bases from V and 5 bases from J, leaving 13 bases between. CDR3 sequence: CASSFRGRWETQYF. The CDR3 DNA reads TGTGCCAGCAGTTTCCGGGGGAGATGGGAGACCCAGTACTTC.

A few counts support this clonotype. The chain links TRBV12-3 or TRBV12-4 to TRBJ2-7; a possible D gene is TRBD1 (5 bases). CDR3 length: 14 residues. V was cut by 3 bases and J by 3 bases, with 12 bases left in between. CDR3 loop: CASSLSGMGYEQYF. Written as DNA, the CDR3 is TGTGCCAGCAGTTTGTCAGGGATGGGCTACGAGCAGTACTTC.

In this sample, this clonotype turned up a few times. The chain carries TRBV5-1 and TRBJ2-2; D is unresolved. Trimming pared 4 bases from V and 5 bases from J, leaving 12 bases between. This CDR3 has 14 residues. Germline loops: CDR1 SGHRS, CDR2 YFSETQ. This CDR3 reads CASSPTLLTGELFF. CDR3 in DNA: TGCGCCAGCAGCCCGACTCTACTGACCGGGGAGCTGTTTTTT.

This rearrangement joins TRBV7-2 to TRBJ1-5, with 10 bases fitting TRBD1. The germline gives CDR1 SGHTA, CDR2 FQGNSA. Losses at the gene ends were 5 bases for V and 14 bases for J; bases not matched to a gene: 12. The CDR3 runs to 14 residues. Here the CDR3 reads CASSTGQGRGGKHF. For the CDR3, the DNA is TGTGCCAGCAGCACGGGACAGGGGAGGGGTGGGAAGCATTTT. Based on the CDR3 plus reference TRBV7-2 and TRBJ1-5, the full variable domain is GAGVSQSPSNKVTEKGKDVELRCDPISGHTALYWYRQSLGQGLEFLIYFQGNSAPDKSGLPSDRFSAERTGGSVSTLTIQRTQQEDSAVYLCASSTGQGRGGKHFGDGTRLSIL.

This clonotype was recorded a few times. The chain uses TRBV27 and TRBJ2-7, with TRBD1 matching over 8 bases. The germline V gene encodes CDR1 MNHEY and CDR2 SMNVEV (reference sequence). The CDR3 is made up of 13 amino acids. Losses at the gene ends were 3 bases for V and 6 bases for J; bases not matched to a gene: 4. CDR3 loop: CASSFSQGGEQYV. CDR3 nucleotides: TGTGCCAGCAGTTTCTCACAGGGGGGCGAGCAGTACGTC.

V and J are TRBV6-1 and TRBJ2-7; 8 bases map to TRBD2. The J segment lost 7 bases and the V segment lost 5 bases, leaving 10 bases of the junction unmatched. Germline CDR1 MNHNS, CDR2 SASEGT. CDR3 length equals 14 residues. DNA of the CDR3: TGTGCCAGCAGTCAGGGACTAGAACGGTGGGAGCAGTACTTC. This sequence encodes CASSQGLERWEQYF.

This clonotype was detected only a few times. The V and J genes are TRBV20-1 and TRBJ2-7; 9 bases match TRBD1. J gave up 4 bases and V 3 bases, and 4 bases lay outside the gene matches. This CDR3 comprises 13 residues. CDR1 is DFQATT, CDR2 SNEGSKA, per germline (reference sequence). The CDR3 spells CSARDRGVYEQYF. The DNA for the CDR3 is TGCAGTGCTAGGGACAGGGGAGTTTACGAGCAGTACTTC.

The chain combines TRBV4-1 with TRBJ1-1; the D gene is possibly TRBD1 (6 bases). The V gene's germline CDR1 is MGHRA and CDR2 YSYEKL. The length of the CDR3 is 13 residues. V lost 3 bases to trimming and J lost 10 bases, with 15 bases between them. This CDR3 reads CASSQDWGRGAFF. CDR3 nucleotide sequence: TGCGCCAGCAGCCAGGACTGGGGGCGCGGAGCTTTCTTT.

This clonotype was seen a few times. The V call is TRBV7-2, the J call TRBJ2-1; 11 positions match TRBD2. With V trimmed by 5 bases and J by 0 bases, 3 bases remained unmatched. Germline CDR1 and CDR2: SGHTA and FQGNSA. This CDR3 is built from 16 residues. CDR3 sequence reads: CASSHGLAGSYNEQFF. In nucleotides, the CDR3 is TGTGCCAGCAGCCACGGACTAGCGGGCTCCTACAATGAGCAGTTCTTC.

CDR3 coding DNA: TGTGCCAGCTGCAGCCCGGGGGAGGGGATTAAAGAAGAGACCCAGTACTTC. Residues: CASCSPGEGIKEETQYF. The chain employs TRBV7-2 and TRBJ2-5, with 7 bases matching TRBD2. The V segment lost 8 bases and the J segment 3 bases; nucleotides outside the gene matches: 18. The CDR3 consists of 17 residues. Germline CDR1 SGHTA, CDR2 FQGNSA. Filled out from reference TRBV7-2 and TRBJ2-5, the complete variable domain reads GAGVSQSPSNKVTEKGKDVELRCDPISGHTALYWYRQSLGQGLEFLIYFQGNSAPDKSGLPSDRFSAERTGGSVSTLTIQRTQQEDSAVYLCASCSPGEGIKEETQYFGPGTRLLVL.

The chain employs TRBV5-1 and TRBJ2-3; no definite D call. The CDR3 consists of 15 residues. V gave up 1 base and J gave up 5 bases, with 14 bases separating them. CDR1 is SGHRS and CDR2 is YFSETQ in the germline V gene. CDR3 DNA sequence: TGCGCCAGCAGCTTGTCTCGACCCTCAGAAGATACGCAGTATTTT. Residues: CASSLSRPSEDTQYF.

This clonotype showed up just once. The V call is TRBV20-1, the J call TRBJ1-1; maybe TRBD1 (5 bases). The CDR3 is 14 residues long. The germline CDR1 and CDR2 sequences are DFQATT and SNEGSKA (reference sequence). Trimming shortened V by 2 bases and J by 10 bases, and 20 bases separated the two germline ends. As DNA, the CDR3 is TGCAGTGCTAGACACCCCCCGGGGGATCTCGGAGCTTTCTTT. Translated, it gives CSARHPPGDLGAFF.